This T cell receptor (beta chain) derives from a study of blood T cell repertoires in COVID-19. For the study at large: Samples representing acute and convalescent COVID-19 were sourced from the United States, Italy and Spain. T cells, B-cell-depleted T cells, or PBMCs supplied cDNA or gDNA.

Trimming took 8 bases from V and 9 from J; bases not matched to a gene: 10. The germline CDR1 and CDR2 sequences are SNHLY and FYNNEI. This CDR3 is built from 15 residues. In the authors' methods: Amplification with reference gene primers provided the estimates of nucleated cell counts. TCRdb's copy holds only in-frame clones and misses some; the assay was immunoSEQ multiplex PCR. V and J calls and clone size are copied from that table; D and trimming were computed from the DNA. The table shows around 97,000 clones, with 70% to 90% occurring only once. Sequencing was carried out using peripheral blood. The V and J genes are TRBV2 and TRBJ1-6; TRBD1 aligns across 10 bases. The sequence came from a man between 45 and 60 years old in a cohort sampled during active COVID-19. The CDR3 loop is CASGSGTGALSPLHF. In DNA, the CDR3 is TGTGCCAGCGGATCCGGGACAGGGGCACTTTCACCCCTCCACTTT.